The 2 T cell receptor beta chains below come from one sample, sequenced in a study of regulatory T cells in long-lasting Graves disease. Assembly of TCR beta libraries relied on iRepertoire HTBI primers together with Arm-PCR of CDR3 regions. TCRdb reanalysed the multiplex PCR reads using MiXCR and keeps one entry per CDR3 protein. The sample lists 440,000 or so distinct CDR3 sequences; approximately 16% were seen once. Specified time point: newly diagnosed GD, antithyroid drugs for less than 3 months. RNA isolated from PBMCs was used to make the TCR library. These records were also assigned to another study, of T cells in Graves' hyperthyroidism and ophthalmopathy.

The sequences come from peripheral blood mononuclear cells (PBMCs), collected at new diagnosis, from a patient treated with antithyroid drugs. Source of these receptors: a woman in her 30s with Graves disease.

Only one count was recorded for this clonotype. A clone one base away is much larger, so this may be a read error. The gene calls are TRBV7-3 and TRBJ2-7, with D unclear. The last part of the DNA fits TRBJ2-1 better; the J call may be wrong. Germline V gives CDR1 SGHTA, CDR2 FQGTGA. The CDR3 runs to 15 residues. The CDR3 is CASSLIGGSSYEQFF. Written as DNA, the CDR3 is TGTGCCAGCAGCCTCATTGGCGGAAGCTCCTACGAGCAGTTCTTC.

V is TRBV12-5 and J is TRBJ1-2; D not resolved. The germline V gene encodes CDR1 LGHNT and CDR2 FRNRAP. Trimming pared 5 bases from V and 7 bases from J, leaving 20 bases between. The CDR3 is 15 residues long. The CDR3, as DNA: TGTGCTAGTGGTATCGGACCCCTTAATGGCGGTGGCTACACCTTC. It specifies CASGIGPLNGGGYTF.